Listed below are T cell receptor beta chains from one sample, sequenced in a study of CD8 T cells in ankylosing spondylitis. One entry per CDR3 protein results from TCRdb running MiXCR on the 5' RACE reads. In the table there are 160,000 or so distinct CDR3 sequences, roughly 10% of which are singletons. The sequencing input was blood, either unsorted or a sorted T cell fraction (not recorded which). These TCRs come from a female donor with ankylosing spondylitis or in good health (not recorded which). The CDR3 runs from the conserved cysteine through the conserved F or W. The D gene is left open where the match is weak. For some rows the clone size is stated as once, few or many, or as a class when expanded; others skip it.

J gene: TRBJ2-1
V gene: TRBV5-4
D gene: -
clone size: few
CDR3 protein: CASSPSLRGSGEQFF
CDR3 DNA: TGTGCCAGCAGCCCATCTTTAAGGGGGAGTGGTGAGCAGTTCTTC

J gene: TRBJ1-1
V gene: TRBV12-3/TRBV12-4
D gene: -
clone size: -
CDR3 protein: CASLLGTGAFF
CDR3 DNA: TGTGCCAGCCTGCTGGGGACTGGGGCTTTCTTT

J gene: TRBJ2-7
V gene: TRBV12-5
D gene: -
clone size: -
CDR3 protein: CASAPGMGSFYEQYF
CDR3 DNA: TGTGCTAGTGCCCCCGGTATGGGGAGTTTTTACGAGCAGTACTTC

J gene: TRBJ2-1
V gene: TRBV3-1
D gene: -
clone size: -
CDR3 protein: CASSTDGATLYNEQFF
CDR3 DNA: TGTGCCAGCAGCACCGACGGGGCTACTCTCTACAATGAGCAGTTCTTC

J gene: TRBJ2-3
V gene: TRBV3-1
D gene: -
clone size: few
CDR3 protein: CASSQVPLGPTDTQYF
CDR3 DNA: TGTGCCAGCAGCCAAGTTCCCCTGGGTCCCACAGATACGCAGTATTTT

J gene: TRBJ1-2
V gene: TRBV4-2
D gene: -
clone size: many
CDR3 protein: CASSQGGTVVEAF
CDR3 DNA: TGTGCCAGCAGCCAAGGGGGAACGGTGGTGGAAGCCTTC

J gene: TRBJ2-1
V gene: TRBV4-3
D gene: TRBD2
clone size: many
CDR3 protein: CASSPGLAGGTRNEQFF
CDR3 DNA: TGCGCCAGCAGCCCCGGACTAGCGGGAGGGACTAGGAATGAGCAGTTCTTC

J gene: TRBJ2-6
V gene: TRBV6-1
D gene: -
clone size: few
CDR3 protein: CASSEVGEAGANVLTF
CDR3 DNA: TGTGCCAGCAGTGAAGTTGGGGAAGCCGGGGCCAACGTCCTGACTTTC

J gene: TRBJ2-7
V gene: TRBV9
D gene: -
clone size: -
CDR3 protein: CASSPAAETYEQYF
CDR3 DNA: TGTGCCAGCAGCCCAGCCGCGGAGACCTACGAGCAGTACTTC

J gene: TRBJ2-2
V gene: TRBV18
D gene: TRBD1
clone size: -
CDR3 protein: CASSPFGTGDTGELFF
CDR3 DNA: TGTGCCAGCTCACCCTTCGGGACAGGAGATACCGGGGAGCTGTTTTTT

J gene: TRBJ2-5
V gene: TRBV12-3/TRBV12-4
D gene: TRBD1
clone size: -
CDR3 protein: CASSSSLGTVQETQYF
CDR3 DNA: TGTGCCAGCAGTTCGTCCCTAGGGACAGTCCAAGAGACCCAGTACTTC